The entry below describes one TCR beta chain. The CDR3 has 15 residues. Germline CDR1 DFQATT, CDR2 SNEGSKA (reference sequence). V lost 3 bases to trimming and J lost 5 bases; unmatched junction nucleotides: 11. The data stem from a study of blood T cell repertoires in COVID-19. TCRdb keeps only in-frame clones here, not all; method: immunoSEQ multiplex PCR. The table records tens of thousands of clones, roughly 80% of them present only once. The source is a human donor in a cohort sampled during active COVID-19. The specimen was peripheral blood. The chain employs TRBV20-1 and TRBJ2-5; 8 bases are a match to TRBD1. The CDR3 protein is CSASLTDREDETQYF. As DNA, the CDR3 is TGCAGTGCTAGTCTCACGGACAGGGAAGATGAGACCCAGTACTTC.